A single T cell receptor beta chain is shown here with its context. The target antigen is unknown. This sample stems from a study of vaccination and CD4 T cells after COVID-19. Overall study context: After nasal swab PCR-confirmed SARS-CoV-2, roughly ten convalescents had mild disease and one severe. Everyone enrolled got two doses of BNT162b2 or mRNA-1273 vaccine. Stimulation of the cells used overlapping spike peptide pools from SARS-CoV-2 and from the common cold coronaviruses HCoV-NL63, HCoV-OC43 and HCoV-229E.

Oncomine TCR Beta short-read sequencing was applied to DNA from cultured CD4+ T cells. TCRdb independently ran MiXCR on the PCR reads; one entry per CDR3 protein. Here the sample spans about 9,700 distinct CDR3 sequences, less than 65% being singletons. CDR1 and CDR2 from the germline V gene are SGHTS and YDEGEE. V dropped 5 bases and J dropped 7 bases, with 13 bases sitting between them. The length of the CDR3 is 13 residues. Treatment described: approximately 9-day PBMC culture with coronavirus spike peptide pools or control peptides (ViraFEST assay). Sequences were obtained from CD4+ T cells from blood, cultured in vitro. The chain couples TRBV5-8 to TRBJ2-1; D uncertain. The sequence was collected from a human donor who had recovered from COVID-19. In nucleotides, the CDR3 is TGTGCCAGCAGTTTTGATAGATGGAATGAGCAGTTCTTC. It encodes CASSFDRWNEQFF.